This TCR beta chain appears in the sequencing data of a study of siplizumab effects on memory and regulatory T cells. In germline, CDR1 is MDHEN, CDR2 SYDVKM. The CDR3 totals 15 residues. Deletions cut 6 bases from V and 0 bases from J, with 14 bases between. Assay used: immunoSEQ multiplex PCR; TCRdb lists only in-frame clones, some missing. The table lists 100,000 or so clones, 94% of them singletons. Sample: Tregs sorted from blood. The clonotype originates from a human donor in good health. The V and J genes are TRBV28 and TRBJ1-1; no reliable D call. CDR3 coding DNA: TGTGCCAGCAGACACTGGACCTACATGAACACTGAAGCTTTCTTT. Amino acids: CASRHWTYMNTEAFF. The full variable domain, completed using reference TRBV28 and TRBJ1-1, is DVKVTQSSRYLVKRTGEKVFLECVQDMDHENMFWYRQDPGLGLRLIYFSYDVKMKEKGDIPEGYSVSREKKERFSLILESASTNQTSMYLCASRHWTYMNTEAFFGQGTRLTVV.